This entry features one TCR beta chain sequence. This sample stems from a study of technical replicates of blood from a handful of donors. In germline, CDR1 is WNHNN, CDR2 SYGVQD (reference sequence). CDR3 length: 13 amino acids. Between the trimmed V and J ends, which lost 10 bases and 3 bases, there was a span of 16 bases. Sequencing was performed with immunoSEQ multiplex PCR; in TCRdb, only in-frame clones are kept and a portion is missing. The repertoire includes about 94,000 clones, about 95% of them detected once, and more than 0.35% sits in the top ten. The rearrangement joins TRBV10-1 to TRBJ2-7; D not certain. Sequences were obtained from T cells isolated from PBMCs. This clonotype was sampled from a human donor in good health. The CDR3 reads CANLNQFIYEQYF. CDR3 DNA sequence: TGCGCCAACCTAAATCAATTTATCTACGAGCAGTACTTC.